Below, 27 T cell receptor beta chains from the same sample are listed, as sequenced in a study of T cell repertoires in cytomegalovirus infection. TCRdb reprocessed the reads via MiXCR and lists one record per CDR3 protein. This repertoire shows more than 500,000 distinct CDR3 sequences, 16% found once; its top ten account for roughly a quarter. The sample taken for sequencing was CD8+ T cells from PBMCs. The receptor source for this set is a human donor in good health (CMV status not recorded). Some clones in this sample may be carry-over from other donors' samples.

This clonotype was detected ten times or more. The chain carries TRBV12-5 and TRBJ2-1; D unresolved. Trimming pared 1 base from V and 7 bases from J, leaving 11 bases between. The germline CDR1 and CDR2 sequences are LGHNT and FRNRAP. The CDR3 contains 14 residues. The CDR3 loop is CASGLAPRNNEQFF. In nucleotides, the CDR3 is TGTGCTAGTGGTTTGGCCCCCCGCAATAATGAGCAGTTCTTC.

The table lists this clonotype with a few counts. This chain links TRBV20-1 with TRBJ1-1; TRBD1 is a possible D gene (5 bases). CDR1 and CDR2 (germline): DFQATT, SNEGSKA (reference sequence). The germline V and J ends were trimmed by 1 base and 5 bases, with 14 bases remaining between them. The CDR3 spans 14 residues. The CDR3 loop reads CSARGGLGDTEAFF. In DNA form, the CDR3 reads TGCAGTGCTAGAGGCGGATTGGGGGATACTGAAGCTTTCTTT.

This clonotype turned up a few times. CDR3 coding DNA: TGTGCCTCACTCCAGGGGGCAGGGCCGGATACGCAGTATTTT. It encodes CASLQGAGPDTQYF. V gene TRBV7-9 combines with J gene TRBJ2-3; 8 nucleotides align to TRBD1. The CDR3 has 14 residues. V trimming: 11 bases; J trimming: 6 bases; junction bases outside the gene matches: 13. Germline CDR1 and CDR2: SEHNR and FQNEAQ (reference sequence). The complete variable domain, with remaining parts taken from reference TRBV7-9 and TRBJ2-3, reads DTGVSQNPRHKITKRGQNVTFRCDPISEHNRLYWYRQTLGQGPEFLTYFQNEAQLEKSRLLSDRFSAERPKGSFSTLEIQRTEQGDSAMYLCASLQGAGPDTQYFGPGTRLTVL.

This clonotype was seen more than once but under ten times. The chain recombines TRBV7-4 with TRBJ1-2, with 9 bases lining up with TRBD1. V was pared by 6 bases and J by 8 bases, with 22 bases of the junction left unmatched. In germline, CDR1 is SGHVT, CDR2 SQSDAQ. CDR3 length equals 18 residues. CDR3 DNA sequence: TGTGCCAGCAGTGATCCGGCCGGGACAGGGACACATTTTCCAGGCTACACCTTC. Amino acid sequence: CASSDPAGTGTHFPGYTF.

This clonotype was observed many times. The CDR3 loop reads CASLDADTGELFF. The CDR3, as DNA: TGTGCCAGCTTGGATGCCGACACCGGGGAGCTGTTTTTT. This chain connects TRBV11-2 to TRBJ2-2, with D unresolved. Germline V gene lookup returns CDR1 SGHAT and CDR2 FQNNGV. The germline V and J ends were trimmed by 8 bases and 3 bases, with 10 bases remaining between them. This CDR3 comprises 13 residues.

V is TRBV10-3 and J is TRBJ2-7; 7 bases match TRBD1. The V segment lost 8 bases and the J segment 3 bases; nucleotides outside the gene matches: 7. Germline V gene data show CDR1 as ENHRY and CDR2 as SYGVKD. This CDR3 region has 13 residues. The CDR3 DNA reads as TGTGCCATCCGCGCCGGGACAGACTACGAGCAGTACTTC. Protein product: CAIRAGTDYEQYF.

Many counts were recorded for this clonotype. The chain employs TRBV11-2 and TRBJ2-3; the match to TRBD2 covers 10 bases. After removal of 5 bases from V and 2 bases from J, the junction contained 13 bases not matched to a gene. The germline V gene encodes CDR1 SGHAT and CDR2 FQNNGV. The CDR3 is 18 amino acids. CDR3 coding DNA: TGTGCCAGCAGCCCCCGCGAGCGGGAGGGCCAAAACACAGATACGCAGTATTTT. As protein: CASSPREREGQNTDTQYF.

This clonotype was detected a few times. This rearrangement joins TRBV6-6 to TRBJ2-5, with TRBD1 as a possible D gene (6 bases). CDR3 size: 14 residues. With 8 bases removed from V and 5 bases from J, the gap between germline ends came to 18 bases. The germline CDR1 and CDR2 sequences are MNHNY and SVGAGI (reference sequence). The CDR3: CASLDRDIGETQYF. CDR3 in DNA: TGTGCCAGCCTTGATCGGGACATAGGGGAGACCCAGTACTTC.

A note on this clonotype: A much larger clone lies a single base off, so this may be a read error. The chain joins TRBV7-9 to TRBJ1-1; no reliable D call. This CDR3 region has 11 residues. Germline lookup yields CDR1 SEHNR and CDR2 FQNEAQ (reference sequence). CDR3 sequence reads: CASSLDAEALF. The CDR3 DNA reads as TGTGCCAGCAGCTTAGATGCTGAAGCTCTCTTT. Full variable domain (rest looked up from reference TRBV7-9 and TRBJ1-1): DTGVSQNPRHKITKRGQNVTFRCDPISEHNRLYWYRQTLGQGPEFLTYFQNEAQLEKSRLLSDRFSAERPKGSFSTLEIQRTEQGDSAMYLCASSLDAEALFGQGTRLTVV.

DNA for the CDR3: TGTGCCAGTAATTACAAGGGTAATAGCAATCAGCCCCAGCATTTT. This encodes CASNYKGNSNQPQHF. This chain links TRBV19 with TRBJ1-5; D call uncertain. Trimming stripped 7 bases from V and 0 bases from J, with 13 bases between. The germline V gene has CDR1 LNHDA and CDR2 SQIVND (reference sequence). The length of the CDR3 is 15 residues.

The chain has TRBV30 and TRBJ2-7, with no clear D. The ends were cut back, 3 bases at V and 2 bases at J, with 8 bases in the middle. CDR1 and CDR2 from the germline V gene are GTSNPN and SVGIG (reference sequence). There are 12 residues in the CDR3. The CDR3 DNA sequence: TGTGCCTGGAGCTACGTAACCTACGAGCAGTACTTC. As protein: CAWSYVTYEQYF.

The rearrangement links TRBV3-1 to TRBJ2-7; D is possibly TRBD2 (7 bases). Germline V lookup: CDR1 LGHDT, CDR2 YNNKEL (reference sequence). V lost 4 bases to trimming and J lost 3 bases, with 16 bases between them. The CDR3 consists of 15 residues. Written as DNA, the CDR3 is TGTGCCAGCAGCCCCTGGGAGGGGGAGGTCTACGAGCAGTACTTC. Amino acids: CASSPWEGEVYEQYF.

Regarding this clonotype: This may be a read error: a much more frequent sequence differs by one nucleotide. Likely a read error: the CDR3 ends without its conserved phenylalanine or tryptophan. The rearrangement uses TRBV29-1 and TRBJ2-3; D call uncertain. This CDR3 spans 14 amino acids. Germline assignment: CDR1 SQVTM and CDR2 ANQGSEA. V was clipped by 7 bases and J by 5 bases, with 19 bases between them. CDR3 DNA: TGCAGCGACTGGGTTGTAGGAGAGGTAGATACGCAGTATTTA. Its protein is CSDWVVGEVDTQYL.

This clonotype was seen ten or more times. The chain links TRBV28 to TRBJ2-7, with D unresolved. The V end lost 4 bases, the J end lost 3 bases, and 7 bases lay between the germline ends. The CDR3 contains 12 residues. Germline CDR1 MDHEN, CDR2 SYDVKM. The CDR3, as DNA: TGTGCCAGCAGTTCCCCCGTCTACGAGCAGTACTTC. This sequence encodes CASSSPVYEQYF.

This clonotype was detected many times. The rearrangement links TRBV4-1 to TRBJ1-2, with 12 nucleotides matching TRBD1. The CDR3 runs to 17 residues. V lost 1 base and J lost 2; bases outside the gene matches: 5. The V gene's germline CDR1 is MGHRA and CDR2 YSYEKL. CDR3 DNA: TGCGCCAGCAGCCAAGTTAGAGGGACAGGGGGCAACTATGGCTACACCTTC. Its protein is CASSQVRGTGGNYGYTF.

There are many counts of this clonotype. This rearrangement joins TRBV11-2 to TRBJ2-5, with 12 bases lining up with TRBD1. CDR1 and CDR2 from the germline V gene are SGHAT and FQNNGV. The CDR3 totals 17 residues. After removal of 0 bases from V and 4 bases from J, the junction contained 6 bases not matched to a gene. The CDR3 is CASSLDPGQGAGETQYF. CDR3 nucleotide sequence: TGTGCCAGCAGCTTAGATCCGGGACAGGGGGCTGGAGAGACCCAGTACTTC.

This clonotype was recorded at least ten times. The V gene is TRBV7-8, the J gene TRBJ2-1; 7 nucleotides align to TRBD2. Looked up from germline, CDR1 is SGHVS and CDR2 is FQNEAQ. This CDR3 contains 17 residues. V shed 4 bases and J 3 bases; nucleotides not matched to a gene: 12. In DNA, the CDR3 is TGTGCCAGCAGCTCCAACCCTCTTAGCGGGTACTACAATGAGCAGTTCTTC. Translated, it gives CASSSNPLSGYYNEQFF.

Regarding this clonotype: A junction boundary mismatches the germline segment, possibly from a read error. The chain links TRBV12-3 or TRBV12-4 to TRBJ1-6; D uncertain. CDR3 size: 18 residues. CDR3 coding DNA: TGTGCCAGCAGTTTAAAGGTTTTGGCCAGCTCCTATAATTCACTCCTCCACTTT. This sequence encodes CASSLKVLASSYNSLLHF.

This clonotype was detected many times. V and J are TRBV30 and TRBJ2-1, with 12 bases that match TRBD2. V trimming: 3 bases; J trimming: 2 bases; junction bases outside the gene matches: 5. The germline gives CDR1 GTSNPN, CDR2 SVGIG (reference sequence). The CDR3 contains 16 residues. The CDR3 coding sequence is TGTGCCTGGAGCGTACTAGCGGGAGGAGCCTACAATGAGCAGTTCTTC. Its translation: CAWSVLAGGAYNEQFF.

This clonotype was seen many times. J is TRBJ1-5 and V is TRBV7-9; no firm D call. In germline, CDR1 is SEHNR, CDR2 FQNEAQ (reference sequence). This CDR3 has 13 residues. Trimming removed 5 bases from V and 5 bases from J, with 10 bases in between. The CDR3 region has the DNA TGTGCCAGCAGCCCTTCAGATTATCAGCCCCAGCATTTT. Its translation: CASSPSDYQPQHF. Using reference TRBV7-9 and TRBJ1-5 for the parts outside the CDR3, the full variable domain is DTGVSQNPRHKITKRGQNVTFRCDPISEHNRLYWYRQTLGQGPEFLTYFQNEAQLEKSRLLSDRFSAERPKGSFSTLEIQRTEQGDSAMYLCASSPSDYQPQHFGDGTRLSIL.

This clonotype appeared many times. The chain couples TRBV19 to TRBJ2-1, with TRBD1 matching over 8 bases. The CDR3 has 16 amino acids. The J segment lost 0 bases and the V segment lost 9 bases, leaving 10 bases of the junction unmatched. In germline, CDR1 is LNHDA, CDR2 SQIVND (reference sequence). This CDR3 reads CASTTWGQDSYNEQFF. The CDR3, as DNA: TGTGCCAGCACCACCTGGGGACAGGACTCCTACAATGAGCAGTTCTTC.

In its sample, this clonotype was seen a few times. The chain combines TRBV7-9 with TRBJ2-3; TRBD2 agrees at 9 bases. CDR1 and CDR2 (germline): SEHNR, FQNEAQ (reference sequence). The CDR3 is made up of 13 amino acids. V was pared by 11 bases and J by 2 bases, with 5 bases of the junction left unmatched. The CDR3 nucleotides read TGTGCCGGGGGACTAGCTTCCACAGATACGCAGTATTTT. It encodes CAGGLASTDTQYF.

Ten or more counts support this clonotype. The CDR3 region has the DNA TGTGCCAGCAGGGACAGGCCTCTTTCTCACAATGAGCAGTTCTTC. This codes for CASRDRPLSHNEQFF. The rearrangement links TRBV2 to TRBJ2-1; 7 bases map to TRBD1. J lost 5 bases, V lost 6 bases, and 10 bases had no gene match. The CDR3 spans 15 residues. Germline-derived CDR1 and CDR2 are SNHLY and FYNNEI. The full variable domain, in which reference TRBV2 and TRBJ2-1 provide the parts outside the CDR3, is EPEVTQTPSHQVTQMGQEVILRCVPISNHLYFYWYRQILGQKVEFLVSFYNNEISEKSEIFDDQFSVERPDGSNFTLKIRSTKLEDSAMYFCASRDRPLSHNEQFFGPGTRLTVL.

This chain connects TRBV5-1 to TRBJ2-5; 8 positions match TRBD2. V lost 3 bases and J lost 3; bases outside the gene matches: 7. CDR1 and CDR2 from the germline V gene are SGHRS and YFSETQ. This CDR3 is built from 15 residues. The CDR3 here is CASSSSGRGKETQYF. The CDR3 region has the DNA TGCGCCAGCAGCTCCAGCGGGAGAGGTAAAGAGACCCAGTACTTC.

V usage is TRBV27 and J usage is TRBJ2-5; D possibly corresponds to TRBD2 (5 bases). Per the germline V gene, CDR1 is MNHEY and CDR2 is SMNVEV (reference sequence). Trimming stripped 1 base from V and 1 base from J, with 7 bases between. The length of the CDR3 is 14 residues. The CDR3 nucleotides are TGTGCCAGCAGTTTATACCGGGGCCAAGAGACCCAGTACTTC. Its protein product is CASSLYRGQETQYF.

This clonotype was recorded at least ten times. The rearrangement uses TRBV12-3 or TRBV12-4 and TRBJ2-1; D is possibly TRBD2 (6 bases). Trimming pared 1 base from V and 12 bases from J, leaving 16 bases between. The CDR3 is 14 amino acids. CDR3 coding DNA: TGTGCCAGCAGTTTAGAAAGGGCGGGGTGGGGGCAGTTCTTC. Residues: CASSLERAGWGQFF.

As regards this clonotype: At one end the junction does not follow the germline gene, possibly because of a read error. The chain employs TRBV29-1 and TRBJ2-3; D is uncertain. CDR1 is SQVTM and CDR2 is ANQGSEA in the germline V gene. The CDR3 spans 10 residues. This CDR3 reads CSVYTDTEYF. The CDR3 DNA follows: TGCAGCGTCTATACAGATACGGAGTATTTT.